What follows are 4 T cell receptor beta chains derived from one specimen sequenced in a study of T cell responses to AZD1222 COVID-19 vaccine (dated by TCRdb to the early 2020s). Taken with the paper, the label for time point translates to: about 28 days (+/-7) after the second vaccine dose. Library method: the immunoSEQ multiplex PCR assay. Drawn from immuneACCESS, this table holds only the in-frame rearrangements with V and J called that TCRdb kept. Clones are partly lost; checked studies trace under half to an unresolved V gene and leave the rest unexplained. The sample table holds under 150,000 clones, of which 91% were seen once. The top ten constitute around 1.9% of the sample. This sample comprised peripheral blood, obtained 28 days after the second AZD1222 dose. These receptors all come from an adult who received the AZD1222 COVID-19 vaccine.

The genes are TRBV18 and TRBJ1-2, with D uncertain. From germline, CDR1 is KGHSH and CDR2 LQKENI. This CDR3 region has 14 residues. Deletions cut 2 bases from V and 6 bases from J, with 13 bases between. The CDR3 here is CASSPRTGEDGYTF. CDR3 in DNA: TGTGCCAGCTCACCAAGAACGGGAGAGGATGGCTACACCTTC. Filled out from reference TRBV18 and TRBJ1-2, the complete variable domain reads NAGVMQNPRHLVRRRGQEARLRCSPMKGHSHVYWYRQLPEEGLKFMVYLQKENIIDESGMPKERFSAEFPKEGPSILRIQQVVRGDSAAYFCASSPRTGEDGYTFGSGTRLTVV.

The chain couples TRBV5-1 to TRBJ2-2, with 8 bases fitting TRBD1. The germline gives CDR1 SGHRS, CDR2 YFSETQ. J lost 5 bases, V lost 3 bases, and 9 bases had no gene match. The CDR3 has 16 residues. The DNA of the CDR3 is TGCGCCAGCAGCTCCCAGGGGGCCCAGGGAACCGGGGAGCTGTTTTTT. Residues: CASSSQGAQGTGELFF.

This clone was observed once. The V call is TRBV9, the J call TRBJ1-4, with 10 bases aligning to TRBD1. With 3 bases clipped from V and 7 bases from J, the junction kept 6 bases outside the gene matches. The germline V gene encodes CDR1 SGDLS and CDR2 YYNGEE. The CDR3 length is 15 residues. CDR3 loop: CASSAAGTGAEKLFF. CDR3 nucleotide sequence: TGTGCCAGCAGCGCCGCCGGGACAGGGGCTGAAAAACTGTTTTTT.

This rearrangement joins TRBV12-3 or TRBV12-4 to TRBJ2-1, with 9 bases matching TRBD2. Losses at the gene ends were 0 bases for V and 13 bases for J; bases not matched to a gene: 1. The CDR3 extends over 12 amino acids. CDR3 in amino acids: CASSLASGGQFF. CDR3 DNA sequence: TGTGCCAGCAGTTTAGCTAGCGGGGGACAGTTCTTC.